This T cell receptor (beta chain) was captured in a study of early T cells in non-severe SARS-CoV-2 infection. Study in general: Chains were not paired, and sequencing was done on bulk RNA from unsorted whole blood. Study results and limitations: Anti-spike CD8 responses were favored in VDJdb matching, and private and CD4 specificities were missed.

Unique molecular identifiers were attached to individual cDNA molecules. TCRdb re-called the 5' RACE reads with MiXCR, one entry per CDR3 protein. The sample has just under 60,000 distinct CDR3 sequences, 8.5% to 10% seen once; the top ten hold approximately 15%. Ten or more counts support this clonotype. What it binds is not known. The length of the CDR3 is 13 residues. Germline V gene data show CDR1 as DFQATT and CDR2 as SNEGSKA (reference sequence). J was trimmed by 4 bases and V by 6 bases; bases with no gene match: 6. The sample taken for sequencing was whole blood. The sequence was collected from an adult who was a healthcare worker with PCR-confirmed SARS-CoV-2 infection or an uninfected control (not recorded which). The chain is built from TRBV20-1 and TRBJ2-3; 8 nucleotides align to TRBD2. The CDR3 reads CSAETGGADTQYF. CDR3 sequence (DNA): TGCAGTGCCGAGACGGGAGGGGCAGATACGCAGTATTTT.